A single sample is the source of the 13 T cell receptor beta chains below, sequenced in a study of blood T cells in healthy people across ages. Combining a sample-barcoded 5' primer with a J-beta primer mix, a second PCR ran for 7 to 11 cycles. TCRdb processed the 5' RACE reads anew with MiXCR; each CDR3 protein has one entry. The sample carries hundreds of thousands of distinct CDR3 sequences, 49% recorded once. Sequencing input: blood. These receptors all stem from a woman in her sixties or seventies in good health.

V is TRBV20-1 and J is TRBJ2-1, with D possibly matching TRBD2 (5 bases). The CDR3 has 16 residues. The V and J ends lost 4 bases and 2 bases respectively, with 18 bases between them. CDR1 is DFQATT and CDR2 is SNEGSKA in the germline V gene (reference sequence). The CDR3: CSAIMRRGVAYNEQFF. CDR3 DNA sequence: TGCAGTGCTATTATGCGACGGGGAGTGGCCTACAATGAGCAGTTCTTC.

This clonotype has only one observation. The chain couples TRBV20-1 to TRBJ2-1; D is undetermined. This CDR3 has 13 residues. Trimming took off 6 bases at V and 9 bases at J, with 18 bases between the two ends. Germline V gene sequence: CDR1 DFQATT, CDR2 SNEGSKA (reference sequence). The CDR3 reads CSAPAPPSFEQFF. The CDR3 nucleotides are TGCAGTGCCCCAGCGCCCCCTAGTTTTGAGCAGTTCTTC.

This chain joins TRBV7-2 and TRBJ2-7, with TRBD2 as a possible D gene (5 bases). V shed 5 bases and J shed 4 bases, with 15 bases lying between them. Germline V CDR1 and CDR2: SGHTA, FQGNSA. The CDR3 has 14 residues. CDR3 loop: CASSPGIFAYEQYF. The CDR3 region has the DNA TGTGCCAGCAGCCCCGGGATATTCGCGTACGAGCAGTACTTC.

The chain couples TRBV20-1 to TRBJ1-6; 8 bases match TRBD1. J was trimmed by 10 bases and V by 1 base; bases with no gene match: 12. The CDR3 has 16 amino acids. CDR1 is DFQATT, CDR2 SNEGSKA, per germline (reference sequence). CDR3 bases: TGCAGTGCTAGAGTTTCGGGGACAGGACAAGGATCACCCCTCCACTTT. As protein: CSARVSGTGQGSPLHF.

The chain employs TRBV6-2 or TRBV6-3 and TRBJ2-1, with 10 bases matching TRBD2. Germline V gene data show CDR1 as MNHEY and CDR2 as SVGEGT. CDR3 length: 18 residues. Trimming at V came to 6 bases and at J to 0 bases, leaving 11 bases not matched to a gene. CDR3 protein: CASRPETSGKSSYNEQFF. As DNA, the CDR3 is TGTGCCAGCAGACCGGAAACTAGCGGGAAGAGCTCCTACAATGAGCAGTTCTTC.

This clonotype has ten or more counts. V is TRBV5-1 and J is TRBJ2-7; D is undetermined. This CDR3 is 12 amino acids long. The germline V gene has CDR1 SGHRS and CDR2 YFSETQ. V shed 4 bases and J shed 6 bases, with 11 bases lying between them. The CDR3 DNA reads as TGCGCCAGCAGCCTTGATTCGGGCGAGCAGTACTTC. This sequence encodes CASSLDSGEQYF.

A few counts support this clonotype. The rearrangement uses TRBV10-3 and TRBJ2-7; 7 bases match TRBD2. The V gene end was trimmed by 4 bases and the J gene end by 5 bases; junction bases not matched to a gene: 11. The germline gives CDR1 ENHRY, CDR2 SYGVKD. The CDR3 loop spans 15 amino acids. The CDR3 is CAISAAVGLQNEQYF. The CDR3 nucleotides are TGTGCCATCAGTGCCGCGGTGGGACTACAAAACGAGCAGTACTTC.

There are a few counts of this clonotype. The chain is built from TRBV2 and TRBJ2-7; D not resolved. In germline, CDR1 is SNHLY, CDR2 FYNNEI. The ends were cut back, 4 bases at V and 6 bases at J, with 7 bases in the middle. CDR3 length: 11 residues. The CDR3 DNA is TGTGCCAGCAGTGCCGATTTCGAGCAGTACTTC. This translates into CASSADFEQYF.

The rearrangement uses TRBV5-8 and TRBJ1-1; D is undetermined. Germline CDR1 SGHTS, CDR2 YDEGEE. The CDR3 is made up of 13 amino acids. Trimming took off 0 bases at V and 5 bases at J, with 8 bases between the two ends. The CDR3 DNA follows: TGTGCCAGCAGCTTGGTGAGGGTTACTGAAGCTTTCTTT. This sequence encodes CASSLVRVTEAFF.

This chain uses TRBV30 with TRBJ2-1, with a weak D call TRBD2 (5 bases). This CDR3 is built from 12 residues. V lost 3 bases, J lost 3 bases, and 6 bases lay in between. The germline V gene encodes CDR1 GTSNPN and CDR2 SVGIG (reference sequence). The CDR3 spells CAWRRDYNEQFF. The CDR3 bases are TGTGCCTGGAGGAGGGACTACAATGAGCAGTTCTTC.

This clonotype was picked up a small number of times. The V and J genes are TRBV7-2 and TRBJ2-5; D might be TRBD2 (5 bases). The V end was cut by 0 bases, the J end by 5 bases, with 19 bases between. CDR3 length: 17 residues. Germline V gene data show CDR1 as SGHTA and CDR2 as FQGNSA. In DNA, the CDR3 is TGTGCCAGCAGCTTAGCGTATTTTTTGGGAGTCGGGGAGACCCAGTACTTC. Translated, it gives CASSLAYFLGVGETQYF.

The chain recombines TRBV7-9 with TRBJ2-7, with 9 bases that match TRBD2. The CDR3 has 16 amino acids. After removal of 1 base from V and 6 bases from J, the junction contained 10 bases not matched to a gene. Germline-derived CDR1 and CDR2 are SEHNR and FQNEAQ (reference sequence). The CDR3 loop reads CASSLVGGRGLFEQYF. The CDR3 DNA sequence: TGTGCCAGCAGCTTAGTCGGCGGGAGGGGACTTTTCGAGCAGTACTTC.

The CDR3 DNA follows: TGCAGTGCTAGTGAGCTAGCGGCCACCTCCTACAATGAGCAGTTCTTC. Amino acid sequence: CSASELAATSYNEQFF. V and J are TRBV20-1 and TRBJ2-1; 7 bases line up with TRBD2. Germline V CDR1 and CDR2: DFQATT, SNEGSKA (reference sequence). The length of the CDR3 is 16 residues. Trimming cost V 3 bases and J 0 bases; bases outside gene matches: 8.